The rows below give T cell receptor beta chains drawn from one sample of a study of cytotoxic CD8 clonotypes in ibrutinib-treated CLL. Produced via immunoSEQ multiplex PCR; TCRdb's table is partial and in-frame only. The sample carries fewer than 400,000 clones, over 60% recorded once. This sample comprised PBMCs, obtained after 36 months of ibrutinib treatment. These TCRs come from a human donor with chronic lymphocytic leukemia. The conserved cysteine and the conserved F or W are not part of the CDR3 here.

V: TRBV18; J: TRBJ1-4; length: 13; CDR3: ASSPPWSENEKLF
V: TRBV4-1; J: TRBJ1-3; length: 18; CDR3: ASSQDWRTGELLAGNTIY
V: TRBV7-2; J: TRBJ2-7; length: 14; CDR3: ASSLIWTGLYYEQY
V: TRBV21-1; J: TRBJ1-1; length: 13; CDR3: ASSKVWGGGTEAF
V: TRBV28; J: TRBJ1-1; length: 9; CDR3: ASSSNTEAF
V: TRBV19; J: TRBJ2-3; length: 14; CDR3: ASSIRRWQGTDTQY
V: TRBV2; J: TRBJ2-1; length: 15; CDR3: ASSERGARSLYNEQF
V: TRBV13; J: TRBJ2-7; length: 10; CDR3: ASSLQSTEQY
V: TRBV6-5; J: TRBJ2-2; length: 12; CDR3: ASRQGISSGELF
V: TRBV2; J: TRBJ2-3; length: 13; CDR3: ASSEQGKGTDTQY
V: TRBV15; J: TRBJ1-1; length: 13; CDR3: ATSRERGLKTEAF
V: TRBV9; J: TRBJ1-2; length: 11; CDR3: ASSVGQNYGYT
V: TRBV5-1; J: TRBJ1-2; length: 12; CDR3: ASSFLSGDYGYT
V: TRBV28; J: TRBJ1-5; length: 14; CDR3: ASSLVGPLGYRPQH
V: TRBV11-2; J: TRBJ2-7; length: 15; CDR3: ASSSPWTPGLAYEQY
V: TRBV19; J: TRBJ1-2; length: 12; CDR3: ASRTLGTGLGYT
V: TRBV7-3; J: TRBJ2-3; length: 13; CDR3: ASSLGGLHRDTQY
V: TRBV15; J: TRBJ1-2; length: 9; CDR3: ATSRGYGYT
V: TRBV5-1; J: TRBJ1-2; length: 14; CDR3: ASSLYGSGVGYGYT
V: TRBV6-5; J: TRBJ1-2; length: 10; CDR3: ASRLQAGGYT
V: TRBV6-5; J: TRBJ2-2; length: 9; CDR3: ASLGSGELF
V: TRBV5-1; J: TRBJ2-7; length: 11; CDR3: ASSYDWAYEQY
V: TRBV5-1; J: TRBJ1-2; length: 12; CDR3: ASSPGQGLRGYT
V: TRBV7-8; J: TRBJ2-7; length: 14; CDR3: ASSSGLAGEVNEQY
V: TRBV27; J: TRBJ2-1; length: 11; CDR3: ASSLSLGIGQF
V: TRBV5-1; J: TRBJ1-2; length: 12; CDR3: ASSVSTANYGYT
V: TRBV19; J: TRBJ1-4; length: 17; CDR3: ASKPNRLRDRGKGEKLF
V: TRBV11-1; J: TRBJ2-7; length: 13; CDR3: ASSLNGPASYEQY
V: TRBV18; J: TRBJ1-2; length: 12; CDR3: ASSAATGQNGYT
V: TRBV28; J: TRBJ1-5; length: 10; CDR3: ATQGAGQPQH
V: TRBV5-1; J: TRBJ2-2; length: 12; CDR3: ASTSGRDTGELF
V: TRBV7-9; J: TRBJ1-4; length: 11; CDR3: ASSYRTAEKLF
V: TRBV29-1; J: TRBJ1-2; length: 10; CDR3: SVAGQGNGYT
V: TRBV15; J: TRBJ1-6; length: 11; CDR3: ATSRQPNSPLH
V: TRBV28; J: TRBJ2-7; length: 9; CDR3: ASEGSYEQY
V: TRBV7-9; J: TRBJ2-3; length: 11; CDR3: ASRRGGADTQY
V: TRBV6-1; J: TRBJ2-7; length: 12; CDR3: ASLGYRRPYEQY
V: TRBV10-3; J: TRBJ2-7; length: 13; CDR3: AISDSGQGFDEQY
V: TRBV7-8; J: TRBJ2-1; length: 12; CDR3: ASTRDRGRNEQF
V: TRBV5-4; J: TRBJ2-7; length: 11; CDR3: ASSIGQSYEQY
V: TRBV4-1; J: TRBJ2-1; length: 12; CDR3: ASSPGRKRHEQF
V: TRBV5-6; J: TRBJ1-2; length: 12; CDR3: ASSLVRGAYGYT
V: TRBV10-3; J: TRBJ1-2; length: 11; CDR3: AISELDTDGYT
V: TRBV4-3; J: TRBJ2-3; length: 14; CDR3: ASSQGTSGYTDTQY
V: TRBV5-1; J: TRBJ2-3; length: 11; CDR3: ASRDRVADTQY
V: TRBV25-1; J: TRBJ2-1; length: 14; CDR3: ASSEWGLAGGNEQF
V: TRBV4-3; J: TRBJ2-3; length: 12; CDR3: ASSQGLAGATQY
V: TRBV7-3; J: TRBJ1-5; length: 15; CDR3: ASSPVGPRGGNQPQH
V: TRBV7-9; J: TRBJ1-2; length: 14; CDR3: ASSLALLTGFRGYT
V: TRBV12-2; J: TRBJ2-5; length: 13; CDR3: ASRLSQREAETQY
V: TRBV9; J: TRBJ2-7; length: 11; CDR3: ASSVDSFYEQY
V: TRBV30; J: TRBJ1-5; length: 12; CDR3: AWSGNKYNQPQH
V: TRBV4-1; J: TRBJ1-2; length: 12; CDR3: ASSQDRGGEGYT